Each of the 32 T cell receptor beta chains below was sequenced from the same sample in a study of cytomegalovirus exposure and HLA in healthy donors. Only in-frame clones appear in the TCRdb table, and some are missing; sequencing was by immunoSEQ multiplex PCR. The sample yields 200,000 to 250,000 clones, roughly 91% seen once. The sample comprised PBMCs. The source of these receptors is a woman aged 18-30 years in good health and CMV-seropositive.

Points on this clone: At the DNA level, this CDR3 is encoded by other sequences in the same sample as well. The CDR3, as DNA: TGTGCCAGCAGTTCTGACAGGGTCGATCAGCCCCAGCATTTT. This codes for CASSSDRVDQPQHF. The chain uses TRBV27 and TRBJ1-5; 7 bases are shared with TRBD1. The length of the CDR3 is 14 residues. The V gene's germline CDR1 is MNHEY and CDR2 SMNVEV (reference sequence). The junction had 5 bases not matched to a gene; V was cut back by 4 bases and J by 5 bases.

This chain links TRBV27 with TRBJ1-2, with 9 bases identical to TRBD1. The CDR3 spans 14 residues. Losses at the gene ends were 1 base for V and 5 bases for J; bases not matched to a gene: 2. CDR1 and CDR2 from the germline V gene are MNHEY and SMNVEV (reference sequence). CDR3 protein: CASSLLGTGYGYTF. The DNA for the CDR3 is TGTGCCAGCAGTTTATTAGGGACAGGGTATGGCTACACCTTC.

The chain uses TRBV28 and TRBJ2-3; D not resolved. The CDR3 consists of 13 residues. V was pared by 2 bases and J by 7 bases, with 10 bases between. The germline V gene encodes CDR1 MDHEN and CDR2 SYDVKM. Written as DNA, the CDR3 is TGTGCCAGCAGTTTAGAGGTGGCAAATACGCAGTATTTT. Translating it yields CASSLEVANTQYF. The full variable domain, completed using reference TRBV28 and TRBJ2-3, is DVKVTQSSRYLVKRTGEKVFLECVQDMDHENMFWYRQDPGLGLRLIYFSYDVKMKEKGDIPEGYSVSREKKERFSLILESASTNQTSMYLCASSLEVANTQYFGPGTRLTVL.

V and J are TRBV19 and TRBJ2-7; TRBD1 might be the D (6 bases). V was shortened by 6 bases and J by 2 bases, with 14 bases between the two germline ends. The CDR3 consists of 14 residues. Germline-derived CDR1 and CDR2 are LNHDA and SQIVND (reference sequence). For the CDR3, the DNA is TGTGCCAGTAGCCTCGGGACACCAACCTACGAGCAGTACTTC. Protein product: CASSLGTPTYEQYF. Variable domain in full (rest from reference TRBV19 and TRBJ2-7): DGGITQSPKYLFRKEGQNVTLSCEQNLNHDAMYWYRQDPGQGLRLIYYSQIVNDFQKGDIAEGYSVSREKKESFPLTVTSAQKNPTAFYLCASSLGTPTYEQYFGPGTRLTVT.

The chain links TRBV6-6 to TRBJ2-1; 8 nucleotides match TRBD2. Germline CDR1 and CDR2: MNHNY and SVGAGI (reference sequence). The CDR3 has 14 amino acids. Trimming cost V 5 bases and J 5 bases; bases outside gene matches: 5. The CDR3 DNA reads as TGTGCCAGCAGTCCCGGGACTAGAAACAATGAGCAGTTCTTC. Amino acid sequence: CASSPGTRNNEQFF.

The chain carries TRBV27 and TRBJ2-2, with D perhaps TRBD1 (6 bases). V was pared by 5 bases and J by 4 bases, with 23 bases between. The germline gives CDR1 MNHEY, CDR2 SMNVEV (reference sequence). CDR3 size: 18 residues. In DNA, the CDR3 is TGTGCCAGCAGTAAGTTAGGGAACAGGGATAAGAGCACCGGGGAGCTGTTTTTT. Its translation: CASSKLGNRDKSTGELFF.

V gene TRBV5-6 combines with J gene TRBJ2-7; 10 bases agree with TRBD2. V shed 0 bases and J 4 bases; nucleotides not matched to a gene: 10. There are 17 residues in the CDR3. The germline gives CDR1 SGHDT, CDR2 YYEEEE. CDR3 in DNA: TGTGCCAGCAGCTTGGAAGACCTTAGCGGGAGGATGTACGAGCAGTACTTC. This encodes CASSLEDLSGRMYEQYF.

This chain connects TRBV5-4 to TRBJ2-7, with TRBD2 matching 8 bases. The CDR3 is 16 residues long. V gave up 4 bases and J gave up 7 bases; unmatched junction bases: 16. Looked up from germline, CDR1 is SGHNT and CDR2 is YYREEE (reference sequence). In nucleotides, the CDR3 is TGTGCCAGCAGCCCCCACCGGGAGCGGGAGAGGGGAGAGCAGTACTTC. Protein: CASSPHRERERGEQYF.

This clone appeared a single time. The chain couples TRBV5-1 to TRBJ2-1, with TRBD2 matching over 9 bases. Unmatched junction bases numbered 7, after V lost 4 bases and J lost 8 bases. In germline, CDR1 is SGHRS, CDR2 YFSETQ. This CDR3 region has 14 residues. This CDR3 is CASSRREGRDEQFF. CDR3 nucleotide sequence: TGCGCCAGCAGCAGGCGGGAGGGTAGAGATGAGCAGTTCTTC.

The CDR3 nucleotides are TGTGCCAGCAGCCCCAGCTGGGGAGCGGGCGCTCAAGAGACCCAGTACTTC. Translated: CASSPSWGAGAQETQYF. This chain connects TRBV9 to TRBJ2-5; tentatively, D is TRBD2 (6 bases). The CDR3 extends over 17 amino acids. The germline CDR1 and CDR2 sequences are SGDLS and YYNGEE. Deletions cut 4 bases from V and 2 bases from J, with 21 bases between.

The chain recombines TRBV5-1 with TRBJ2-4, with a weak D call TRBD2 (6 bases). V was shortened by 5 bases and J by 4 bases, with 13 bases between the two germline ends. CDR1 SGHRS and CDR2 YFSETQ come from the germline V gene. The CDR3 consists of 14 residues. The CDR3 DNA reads TGCGCCAGCAGTACGGGGGACTCAAAAAACATTCAGTACTTC. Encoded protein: CASSTGDSKNIQYF.

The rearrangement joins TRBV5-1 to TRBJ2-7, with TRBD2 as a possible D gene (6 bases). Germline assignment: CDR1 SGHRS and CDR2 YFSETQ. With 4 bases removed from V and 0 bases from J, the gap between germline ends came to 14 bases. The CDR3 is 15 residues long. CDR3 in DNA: TGCGCCAGCAGCATGGAAGCGGGTAACTCCTACGAGCAGTACTTC. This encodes CASSMEAGNSYEQYF. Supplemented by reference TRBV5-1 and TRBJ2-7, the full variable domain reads KAGVTQTPRYLIKTRGQQVTLSCSPISGHRSVSWYQQTPGQGLQFLFEYFSETQRNKGNFPGRFSGRQFSNSRSEMNVSTLELGDSALYLCASSMEAGNSYEQYFGPGTRLTVT.

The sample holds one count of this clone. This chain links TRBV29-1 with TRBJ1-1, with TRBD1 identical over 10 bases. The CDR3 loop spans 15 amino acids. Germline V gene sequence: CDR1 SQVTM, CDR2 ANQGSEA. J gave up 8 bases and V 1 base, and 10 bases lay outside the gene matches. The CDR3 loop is CSVEVVGTGDPEAFF. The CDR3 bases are TGCAGCGTTGAAGTGGTGGGGACAGGGGACCCCGAAGCTTTCTTT.

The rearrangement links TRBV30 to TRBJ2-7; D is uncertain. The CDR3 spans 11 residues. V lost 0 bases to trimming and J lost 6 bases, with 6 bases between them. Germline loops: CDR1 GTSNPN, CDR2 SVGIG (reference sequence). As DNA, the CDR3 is TGTGCCTGGAGTGTACCGAGCGAGCAGTACTTC. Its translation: CAWSVPSEQYF.

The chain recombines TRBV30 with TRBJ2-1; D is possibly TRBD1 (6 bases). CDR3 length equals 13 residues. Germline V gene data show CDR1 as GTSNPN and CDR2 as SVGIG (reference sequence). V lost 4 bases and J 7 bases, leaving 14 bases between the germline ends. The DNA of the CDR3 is TGTGCCTGGACCGAGCGAACAGGGAATGAGCAGTTCTTC. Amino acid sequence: CAWTERTGNEQFF.

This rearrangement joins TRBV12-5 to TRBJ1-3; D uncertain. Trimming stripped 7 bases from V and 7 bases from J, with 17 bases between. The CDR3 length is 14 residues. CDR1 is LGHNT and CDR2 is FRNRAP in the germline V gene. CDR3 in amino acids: CASAPGNVGNTIYF. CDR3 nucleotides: TGTGCTAGTGCCCCGGGGAATGTCGGTAACACCATATATTTT.

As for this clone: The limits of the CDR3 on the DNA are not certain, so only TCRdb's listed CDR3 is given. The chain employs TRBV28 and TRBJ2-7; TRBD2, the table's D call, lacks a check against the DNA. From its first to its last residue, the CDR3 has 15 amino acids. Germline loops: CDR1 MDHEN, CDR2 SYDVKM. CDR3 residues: CASSSSRRSSYEQYF.

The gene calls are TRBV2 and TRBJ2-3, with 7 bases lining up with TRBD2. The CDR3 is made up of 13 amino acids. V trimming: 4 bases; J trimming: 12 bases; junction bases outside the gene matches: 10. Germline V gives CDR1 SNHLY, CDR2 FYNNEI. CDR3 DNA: TGTGCCAGCAGTGCCGTGTCGCGGGAGTCACAGTATTTT. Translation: CASSAVSRESQYF.

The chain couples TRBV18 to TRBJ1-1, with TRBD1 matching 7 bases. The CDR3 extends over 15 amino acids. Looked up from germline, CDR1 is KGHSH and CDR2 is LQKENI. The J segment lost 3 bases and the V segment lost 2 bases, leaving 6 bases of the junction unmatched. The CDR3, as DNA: TGTGCCAGCTCACCATATCAGGGACAGCACACTGAAGCTTTCTTT. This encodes CASSPYQGQHTEAFF.

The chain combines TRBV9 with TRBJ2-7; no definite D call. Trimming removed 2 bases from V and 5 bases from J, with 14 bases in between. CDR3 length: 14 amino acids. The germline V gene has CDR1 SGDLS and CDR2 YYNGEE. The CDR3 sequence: CASSVFPQAHEQYF. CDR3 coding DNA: TGTGCCAGCAGCGTGTTTCCCCAGGCCCACGAGCAGTACTTC.

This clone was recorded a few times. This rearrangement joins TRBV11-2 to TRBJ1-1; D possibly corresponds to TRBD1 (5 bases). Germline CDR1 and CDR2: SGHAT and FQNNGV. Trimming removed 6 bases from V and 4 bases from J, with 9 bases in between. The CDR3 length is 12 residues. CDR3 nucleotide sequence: TGTGCCAGCAGGAGCGGGGGCACTGAAGCTTTCTTT. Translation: CASRSGGTEAFF.

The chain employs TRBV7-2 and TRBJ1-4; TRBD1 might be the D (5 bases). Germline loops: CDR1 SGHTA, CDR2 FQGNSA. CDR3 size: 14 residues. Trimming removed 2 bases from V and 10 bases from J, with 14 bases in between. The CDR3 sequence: CASSLTGWHGKLFF. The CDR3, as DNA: TGTGCCAGCAGCTTAACAGGATGGCATGGAAAACTGTTTTTT.

The CDR3 loop is CAISTGTGLDTQYF. The CDR3 bases are TGTGCCATCAGTACCGGGACAGGGTTAGATACGCAGTATTTT. The chain joins TRBV10-3 to TRBJ2-3, with 9 nucleotides matching TRBD1. With 5 bases clipped from V and 5 bases from J, the junction kept 5 bases outside the gene matches. Looked up from germline, CDR1 is ENHRY and CDR2 is SYGVKD. This CDR3 is 14 amino acids long.

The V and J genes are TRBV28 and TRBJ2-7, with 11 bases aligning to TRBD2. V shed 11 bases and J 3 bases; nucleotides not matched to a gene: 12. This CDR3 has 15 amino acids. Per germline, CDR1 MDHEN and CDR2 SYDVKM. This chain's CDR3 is CAWSSPGLAVYEQYF. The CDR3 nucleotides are TGTGCCTGGTCCTCGCCGGGACTAGCGGTCTACGAGCAGTACTTC.

In nucleotides, the CDR3 is TGCGCCAGCAGCTTTACAGTAATGAACACTGAAGCTTTCTTT. This translates into CASSFTVMNTEAFF. V gene TRBV5-1 combines with J gene TRBJ1-1; no firm D call. Germline CDR1 is SGHRS and CDR2 is YFSETQ. V lost 2 bases to trimming and J lost 0 bases, with 8 bases between them. The CDR3 loop spans 14 amino acids.

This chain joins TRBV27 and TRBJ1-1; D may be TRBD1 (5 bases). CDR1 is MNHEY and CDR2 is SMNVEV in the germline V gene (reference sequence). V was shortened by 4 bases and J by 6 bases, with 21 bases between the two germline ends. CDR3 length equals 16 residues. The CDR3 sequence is CASSSLWGGLSAEAFF. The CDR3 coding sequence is TGTGCCAGCAGTTCGCTGTGGGGGGGGTTGAGCGCTGAAGCTTTCTTT.

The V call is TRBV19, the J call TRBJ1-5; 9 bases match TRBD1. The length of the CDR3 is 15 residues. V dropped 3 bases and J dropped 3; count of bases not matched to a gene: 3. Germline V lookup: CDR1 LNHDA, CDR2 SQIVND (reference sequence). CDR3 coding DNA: TGTGCCAGTAGTATGTGGGACAGGGCCAATCAGCCCCAGCATTTT. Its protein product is CASSMWDRANQPQHF.

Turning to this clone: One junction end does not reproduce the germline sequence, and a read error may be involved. Written as DNA, the CDR3 is TGCGCCAGCTCCCCTCCCTTGAGCGGGAGAAAGGTATACGAACAGTACTTC. This translates into CASSPPLSGRKVYEQYF. The chain recombines TRBV5-1 with TRBJ2-7, with 8 bases lining up with TRBD2. The germline V gene has CDR1 SGHRS and CDR2 YFSETQ. CDR3 size: 17 residues.

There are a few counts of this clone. The CDR3 loop reads CASSPRASGRSGELFF. The DNA for the CDR3 is TGTGCCAGCAGCCCACGGGCTAGCGGGAGGTCCGGGGAGCTGTTTTTT. The chain is built from TRBV11-2 and TRBJ2-2; 11 bases are a match to TRBD2. The CDR3 covers 16 residues. V was clipped by 5 bases and J by 6 bases; unmatched bases: 8. The germline V gene encodes CDR1 SGHAT and CDR2 FQNNGV.

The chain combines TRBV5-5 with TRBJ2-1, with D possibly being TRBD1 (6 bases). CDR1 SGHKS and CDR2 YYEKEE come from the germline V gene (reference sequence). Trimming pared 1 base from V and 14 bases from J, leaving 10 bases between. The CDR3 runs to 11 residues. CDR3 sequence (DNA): TGTGCCAGCAGCTTGCGGGACAAGGAGTTCTTC. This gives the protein CASSLRDKEFF.

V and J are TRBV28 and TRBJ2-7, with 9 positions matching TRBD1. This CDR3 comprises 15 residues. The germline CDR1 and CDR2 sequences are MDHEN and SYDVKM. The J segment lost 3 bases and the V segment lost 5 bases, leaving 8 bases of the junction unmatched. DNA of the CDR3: TGTGCCAGCAGTCAGGGACAGGGAAATTACTACGAGCAGTACTTC. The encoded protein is CASSQGQGNYYEQYF.

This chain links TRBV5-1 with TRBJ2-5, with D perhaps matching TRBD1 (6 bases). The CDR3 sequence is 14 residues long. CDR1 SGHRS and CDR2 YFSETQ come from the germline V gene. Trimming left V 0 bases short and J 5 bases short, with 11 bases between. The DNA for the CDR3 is TGCGCCAGCAGCTTGGAACAGGGATGGGAGACCCAGTACTTC. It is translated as CASSLEQGWETQYF.